Each of the 21 T cell receptor beta chains below was sequenced from the same sample in a study of low-dose radiotherapy and immunotherapy resistance in tumors. Over approximately 20 PCR cycles, TCRs were amplified from a constant-region primer and V-primer adapter. TCRdb ran MiXCR on the reads and lists one entry per CDR3 protein. The sample includes about 50,000 distinct CDR3 sequences, 12% of them seen just once. The time point was: before trial treatment. Specimen: PBMCs, collected before treatment. These TCRs come from a female donor with ovarian cancer.

This clonotype was detected a few times. This chain connects TRBV7-3 to TRBJ2-7; 7 bases map to TRBD2. Germline V gene lookup returns CDR1 SGHTA and CDR2 FQGTGA. CDR3 size: 13 residues. V was pared by 2 bases and J by 6 bases, with 4 bases of the junction left unmatched. The CDR3, as DNA: TGTGCCAGCAGCTTATCGGGGGGATCCGAGCAGTACTTC. Amino acids: CASSLSGGSEQYF.

This clonotype was picked up many times. This chain connects TRBV2 to TRBJ2-7; 8 positions match TRBD1. CDR3 length equals 12 residues. CDR1 and CDR2 (germline): SNHLY, FYNNEI. The CDR3 is CASSATRDRTGV. The CDR3 DNA reads as TGTGCCAGCAGTGCAACCCGGGACAGGACAGGAGTC.

This clonotype was recorded many times. This rearrangement joins TRBV7-9 to TRBJ1-1; tentative D call: TRBD1 (6 bases). The CDR3 length is 16 residues. V was shortened by 1 base and J by 2 bases, with 14 bases between the two germline ends. From germline, CDR1 is SEHNR and CDR2 FQNEAQ (reference sequence). The CDR3 region is CASSLELPGDNTEAFF. The DNA for the CDR3 is TGTGCCAGCAGCTTAGAATTGCCAGGGGACAACACTGAAGCTTTCTTT.

This clonotype came up many times. The chain joins TRBV7-3 to TRBJ2-3, with D maybe TRBD1 (5 bases). CDR1 SGHTA and CDR2 FQGTGA come from the germline V gene. V shed 3 bases and J shed 6 bases, with 10 bases lying between them. This CDR3 spans 13 amino acids. CDR3 sequence reads: CASSLDIEDTQYF. CDR3 DNA: TGTGCCAGCAGCTTGGACATCGAGGATACGCAGTATTTT.

This clonotype was seen at least ten times. J is TRBJ2-2 and V is TRBV5-1; D uncertain. The ends were cut back, 4 bases at V and 1 base at J, with 8 bases in the middle. Germline V gives CDR1 SGHRS, CDR2 YFSETQ. The CDR3 is 14 amino acids. This CDR3 is CASSVDGNTGELFF. The CDR3 DNA reads TGCGCCAGCAGCGTGGACGGGAACACCGGGGAGCTGTTTTTT.

The rearrangement uses TRBV28 and TRBJ2-7; no clear D gene. The length of the CDR3 is 10 residues. Trimming shortened V by 10 bases and J by 3 bases, and 7 bases separated the two germline ends. Germline loops: CDR1 MDHEN, CDR2 SYDVKM. The CDR3 DNA is TGTGCCAAGGAAGGCTACGAGCAGTACTTC. Translation gives CAKEGYEQYF.

A few counts support this clonotype. The chain links TRBV13 to TRBJ2-2, with unresolved D. The CDR3 contains 13 residues. Looked up from germline, CDR1 is PRHDT and CDR2 is FYEKMQ (reference sequence). V lost 5 bases, J lost 2 bases, and 6 bases lay in between. The CDR3 DNA reads TGTGCCAGCAGCGCAGATAACACCGGGGAGCTGTTTTTT. As protein: CASSADNTGELFF.

This clonotype was observed a handful of times. The rearrangement links TRBV9 to TRBJ2-7, with D tentatively TRBD2 (6 bases). There are 14 residues in the CDR3. V was cut by 0 bases and J by 5 bases, with 12 bases left in between. Germline V gene sequence: CDR1 SGDLS, CDR2 YYNGEE. In DNA, the CDR3 is TGTGCCAGCAGCGTAGGTCCTTCGGGGGACGAGCAGTACTTC. Amino acid sequence: CASSVGPSGDEQYF.

This clonotype came up many times. This sequence joins TRBV11-2 and TRBJ2-7; 10 positions agree with TRBD2. The CDR3 is 15 residues long. CDR1 and CDR2 (germline): SGHAT, FQNNGV. V was pared by 2 bases and J by 3 bases, with 4 bases of the junction left unmatched. The CDR3 sequence: CASSLRASGGYEQYF. Written as DNA, the CDR3 is TGTGCCAGCAGCTTAAGGGCTAGCGGGGGCTACGAGCAGTACTTC.

This clonotype was seen many times. The chain recombines TRBV9 with TRBJ2-1; maybe TRBD2 (6 bases). The CDR3 has 14 amino acids. The V end was cut by 1 base, the J end by 5 bases, with 10 bases between. From germline, CDR1 is SGDLS and CDR2 YYNGEE. The CDR3 sequence is CASSVIGGDNEQFF. In DNA form, the CDR3 reads TGTGCCAGCAGCGTAATCGGGGGAGACAATGAGCAGTTCTTC.

This clonotype was found many times. V gene TRBV29-1 combines with J gene TRBJ2-3, with a possible D match to TRBD2 (6 bases). The V gene lost 7 bases and the J gene lost 4 bases, with 18 bases spanning the gap. The CDR3 has 14 amino acids. The germline CDR1 and CDR2 sequences are SQVTM and ANQGSEA. The CDR3 bases are TGCAGCGAAAACCCGGGACTCCCCCCAGATACGCAGTATTTT. It specifies CSENPGLPPDTQYF.

This clonotype was picked up many times. V and J are TRBV28 and TRBJ1-1, with no clear D. Germline CDR1 is MDHEN and CDR2 is SYDVKM. V lost 1 base and J lost 4, with 4 bases in between. The CDR3 is 12 amino acids. The DNA for the CDR3 is TGTGCCAGCAGTTTATCACCCACTGAAGCTTTCTTT. Amino acid sequence: CASSLSPTEAFF.

This clonotype was found many times. V is TRBV10-3 and J is TRBJ2-2; possible D gene TRBD1, 6 bases. Germline V lookup: CDR1 ENHRY, CDR2 SYGVKD. Trimming pared 4 bases from V and 7 bases from J, leaving 10 bases between. This CDR3 has 13 residues. CDR3 amino acids: CAISGQVDGELFF. The CDR3 DNA sequence: TGTGCCATCAGTGGACAGGTCGACGGGGAGCTGTTTTTT.

This clonotype was observed at least ten times. The chain employs TRBV5-1 and TRBJ1-6; 7 nucleotides line up with TRBD1. Unmatched junction bases numbered 5, after V lost 4 bases and J lost 7 bases. The CDR3 runs 14 residues. Looked up from germline, CDR1 is SGHRS and CDR2 is YFSETQ. The CDR3 sequence is CASSAGTENSPLHF. The CDR3 coding sequence is TGCGCCAGCAGCGCCGGGACAGAAAATTCACCCCTCCACTTT.

The sample holds many counts of this clonotype. The chain joins TRBV12-3 or TRBV12-4 to TRBJ2-5; D is unresolved. V was shortened by 1 base and J by 5 bases, with 14 bases between the two germline ends. This CDR3 spans 15 amino acids. The CDR3: CASSLEVLSGETQYF. CDR3 sequence (DNA): TGTGCCAGCAGTTTAGAGGTGTTGTCTGGGGAGACCCAGTACTTC.

There are many counts of this clonotype. This chain joins TRBV5-1 and TRBJ1-2, with a tentative D call TRBD1 (6 bases). The CDR3 has 13 residues. Per the germline V gene, CDR1 is SGHRS and CDR2 is YFSETQ. Trimming took off 1 base at V and 10 bases at J, with 14 bases between the two ends. The DNA of the CDR3 is TGCGCCAGCAGCTTGCAGTCAGGGGTTGACTACACCTTC. Translating gives CASSLQSGVDYTF.

This clonotype was found many times. A much larger clone differs from this one at a single base, so this may be a read error. The V and J genes are TRBV28 and TRBJ2-3; 12 bases agree with TRBD2. Trimming at V came to 6 bases and at J to 0 bases, leaving 1 base not matched to a gene. Germline assignment: CDR1 MDHEN and CDR2 SYDVKM. The length of the CDR3 is 15 residues. As DNA, the CDR3 is TGTGCCAGCAGGGGGACTAGCGGGAGCACAGATACGCAGTATTTT. This gives the protein CASRGTSGSTDTQYF.

This clonotype was seen ten or more times. Here the CDR3 DNA reads TGCAGTGCTAGAGATTCGGCCGGCCAGGCCTACAATGAGCAGTTCTTC. This sequence encodes CSARDSAGQAYNEQFF. The rearrangement links TRBV20-1 to TRBJ2-1, with D unresolved. The CDR3 is 16 amino acids. CDR1 DFQATT and CDR2 SNEGSKA come from the germline V gene (reference sequence). Trimming removed 0 bases at V and 2 bases at J, with 14 bases between.

This clonotype was detected many times. V is TRBV24-1 and J is TRBJ2-6; D uncertain. The germline V gene has CDR1 KGHDR and CDR2 SFDVKD. This CDR3 region has 14 residues. Trimming shortened V by 5 bases and J by 0 bases, and 4 bases separated the two germline ends. This CDR3 reads CATSGNSGANVLTF. The DNA of the CDR3 is TGTGCCACCAGTGGGAACTCTGGGGCCAACGTCCTGACTTTC.

This clonotype has a count of ten or more. V gene TRBV6-1 combines with J gene TRBJ2-1; no reliable D call. The CDR3 totals 13 residues. V gave up 2 bases and J gave up 8 bases, with 10 bases separating them. Germline CDR1 reads MNHNS; CDR2 reads SASEGT. CDR3 loop: CASSESPLDEQFF. CDR3 nucleotides: TGTGCCAGCAGTGAAAGCCCGCTCGATGAGCAGTTCTTC.

For this clonotype: A read error is likely here: a far larger clone is one base away. V usage is TRBV5-1 and J usage is TRBJ2-1, with 13 positions matching TRBD2. J gave up 10 bases and V 3 bases, and 7 bases lay outside the gene matches. Germline values: CDR1 SGHRS, CDR2 YFSETQ. The CDR3 sequence is 15 residues long. CDR3: CASSSGLAGAYEQFF. The CDR3 DNA sequence: TGCGCCAGCAGCTCAGGACTAGCGGGAGCCTACGAGCAGTTCTTC.